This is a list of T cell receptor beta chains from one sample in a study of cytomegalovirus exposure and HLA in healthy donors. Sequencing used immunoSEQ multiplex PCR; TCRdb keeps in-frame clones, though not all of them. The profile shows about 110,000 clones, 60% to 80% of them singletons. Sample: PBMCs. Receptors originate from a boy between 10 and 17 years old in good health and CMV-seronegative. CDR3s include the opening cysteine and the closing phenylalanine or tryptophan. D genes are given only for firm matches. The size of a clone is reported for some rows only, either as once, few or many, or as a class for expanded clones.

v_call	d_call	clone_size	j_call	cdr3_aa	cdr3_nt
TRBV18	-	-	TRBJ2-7	CASSPTGGLEQYF	TGTGCCAGCTCACCAACCGGAGGACTCGAGCAGTACTTC
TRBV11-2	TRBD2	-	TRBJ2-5	CASSFSSGQETQYF	TGTGCCAGCAGCTTTTCTAGCGGCCAAGAGACCCAGTACTTC
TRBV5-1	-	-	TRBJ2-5	CASSHRFLETQYF	TGCGCCAGCAGCCACAGGTTCCTCGAGACCCAGTACTTC
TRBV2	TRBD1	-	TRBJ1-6	CASTGTGGLNSPLHF	TGTGCCAGCACCGGGACAGGGGGCTTAAATTCACCCCTCCACTTT
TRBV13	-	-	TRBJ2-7	CASSLPRSGYEQYF	TGTGCCAGCAGCTTACCTAGAAGCGGGTACGAGCAGTACTTC
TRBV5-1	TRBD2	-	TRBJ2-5	CASSLGLAGGIETQYF	TGCGCCAGCAGCCTCGGACTAGCGGGAGGGATCGAGACCCAGTACTTC
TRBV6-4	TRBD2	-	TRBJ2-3	CASSDMREGTDTQYF	TGTGCCAGCAGTGACATGCGGGAGGGCACAGATACGCAGTATTTT
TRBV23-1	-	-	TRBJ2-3	CASSQLAGTQGDTQYF	TGCGCCAGCAGTCAATTAGCCGGGACACAAGGAGATACGCAGTATTTT
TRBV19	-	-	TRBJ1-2	CASSIRGRYYGYTF	TGTGCCAGTAGTATAAGGGGCCGCTATTATGGCTACACCTTC
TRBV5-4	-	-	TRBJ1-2	CASRSDRNYGYTF	TGTGCCAGCAGGTCTGACAGGAACTATGGCTACACCTTC
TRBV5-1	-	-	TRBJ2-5	CASSFRGQETQYF	TGCGCCAGCAGCTTCAGGGGCCAAGAGACCCAGTACTTC
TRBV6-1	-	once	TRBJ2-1	CASSEATNLEHEQFF	TGTGCCAGCAGTGAAGCGACCAACTTGGAGCATGAGCAGTTCTTC
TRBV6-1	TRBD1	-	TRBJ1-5	CASSEMKGQGRNQPQHF	TGTGCCAGCAGTGAAATGAAGGGACAGGGACGCAATCAGCCCCAGCATTTT
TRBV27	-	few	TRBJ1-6	CASSFRAGHNSPLHF	TGTGCCAGCAGTTTTCGGGCAGGGCATAATTCACCCCTCCACTTT
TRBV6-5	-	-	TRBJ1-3	CASITDSGNTIYF	TGTGCCAGCATTACAGACTCTGGAAACACCATATATTTT
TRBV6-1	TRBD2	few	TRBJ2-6	CASSEAAGGGANVLTF	TGTGCCAGCAGTGAAGCCGCGGGAGGTGGGGCCAACGTCCTGACTTTC
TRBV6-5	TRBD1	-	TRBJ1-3	CASSRGTVENTIYF	TGTGCCAGCAGTCGCGGGACAGTAGAAAACACCATATATTTT
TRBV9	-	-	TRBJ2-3	CASSSDSGISTDTQYF	TGTGCCAGCAGCTCGGATAGCGGAATCAGCACAGATACGCAGTATTTT
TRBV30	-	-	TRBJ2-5	CAWSRETQYF	TGTGCCTGGAGTCGGGAGACCCAGTACTTC
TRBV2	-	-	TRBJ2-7	CASKEYEQYF	TGTGCCAGCAAGGAGTACGAGCAGTACTTC
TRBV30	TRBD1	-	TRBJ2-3	CAWSVQGADTQYF	TGTGCCTGGAGTGTACAGGGGGCGGATACGCAGTATTTT
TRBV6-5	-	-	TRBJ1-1	CASRGLVNTEAFF	TGTGCCAGCAGGGGACTAGTGAACACTGAAGCTTTCTTT
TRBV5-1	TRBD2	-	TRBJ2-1	CASSTGTSGRSYNEQFF	TGCGCCAGCAGCACCGGGACTAGCGGGAGATCCTACAATGAGCAGTTCTTC
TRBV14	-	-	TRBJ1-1	CASSTRAAGGHNTEAFF	TGTGCCAGCAGCACTAGGGCCGCCGGGGGTCATAACACTGAAGCTTTCTTT
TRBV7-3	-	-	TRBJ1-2	CASSLTPGQYYGYTF	TGTGCCAGCAGCTTAACCCCCGGACAGTACTATGGCTACACCTTC
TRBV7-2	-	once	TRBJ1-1	CASSFSGAGITEAFF	TGTGCCAGCAGCTTTAGTGGGGCGGGAATCACTGAAGCTTTCTTT
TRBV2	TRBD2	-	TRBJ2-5	CASRETSGETQYF	TGTGCCAGCAGGGAGACTAGCGGGGAGACCCAGTACTTC
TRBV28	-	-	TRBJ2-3	CASSFPHSGTDTQYF	TGTGCCAGCAGTTTCCCCCACTCTGGCACAGATACGCAGTATTTT
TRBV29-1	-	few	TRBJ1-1	CSARTAGGNTEAFF	TGCAGCGCTAGGACGGCGGGCGGAAACACTGAAGCTTTCTTT
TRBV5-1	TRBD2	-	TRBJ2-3	CASSFSSGGANTQYF	TGCGCCAGCAGCTTTTCCAGCGGGGGGGCAAATACGCAGTATTTT
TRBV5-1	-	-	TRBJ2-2	CASISQGNTGELFF	TGCGCCAGCATCTCCCAGGGTAACACCGGGGAGCTGTTTTTT
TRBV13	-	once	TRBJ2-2	CASSWGENTGELFF	TGTGCCAGCAGCTGGGGGGAGAACACCGGGGAGCTGTTTTTT
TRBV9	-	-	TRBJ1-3	CASSPVGQNSNTIYF	TGTGCCAGCAGCCCCGTGGGCCAGAACTCGAACACCATATATTTT
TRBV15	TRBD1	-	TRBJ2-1	CATSRDRGPYNEQFF	TGTGCCACCAGCAGAGACAGGGGGCCATACAATGAGCAGTTCTTC
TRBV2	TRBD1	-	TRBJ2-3	CASSTGQGWDTQYF	TGTGCCAGCAGTACCGGACAGGGATGGGATACGCAGTATTTT
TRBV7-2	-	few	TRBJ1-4	CASSQQGGNEKLFF	TGTGCCAGCAGCCAACAGGGAGGGAATGAAAAACTGTTTTTT
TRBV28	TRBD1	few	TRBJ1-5	CASSPTGTGSYQPQHF	TGTGCCAGCAGTCCAACCGGGACAGGGTCTTATCAGCCCCAGCATTTT
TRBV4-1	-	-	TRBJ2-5	CASSPRDYQETQYF	TGCGCCAGCAGCCCACGGGACTACCAAGAGACCCAGTACTTC
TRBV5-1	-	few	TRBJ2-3	CASGQGLGTDTQYF	TGCGCCAGCGGGCAGGGCTTGGGCACAGATACGCAGTATTTT
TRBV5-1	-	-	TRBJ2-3	CASSFRRLGDGDTQYF	TGCGCCAGCAGCTTTAGGCGGTTGGGAGACGGAGATACGCAGTATTTT
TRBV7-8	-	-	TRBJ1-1	CASSLGAGTEAFF	TGTGCCAGCAGCTTAGGGGCGGGCACTGAAGCTTTCTTT
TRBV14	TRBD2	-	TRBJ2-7	CASSQGPGGASYEQYF	TGTGCCAGCAGCCAAGGGCCGGGGGGGGCCTCCTACGAGCAGTACTTC
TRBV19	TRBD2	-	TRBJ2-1	CASSVGLAGEDEQFF	TGTGCCAGTAGTGTGGGACTAGCGGGGGAGGATGAGCAGTTCTTC
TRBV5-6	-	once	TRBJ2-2	CASRGAAITGELFF	TGTGCCAGCAGAGGGGCAGCCATCACCGGGGAGCTGTTTTTT
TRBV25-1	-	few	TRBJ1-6	CASSEAGAGNSPLHF	TGTGCCAGCAGTGAAGCAGGGGCTGGTAATTCACCCCTCCACTTT
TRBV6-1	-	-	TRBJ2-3	CASDRYQTGTQYF	TGTGCCAGCGACAGGTACCAGACAGGTACGCAGTATTTT
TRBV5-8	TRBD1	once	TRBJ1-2	CASSPDRAYGYTF	TGTGCCAGCAGCCCCGACAGGGCCTATGGCTACACCTTC
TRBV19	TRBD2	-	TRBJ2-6	CASRRLAGGGGGANVLTF	TGTGCCAGTAGGCGACTAGCGGGAGGAGGAGGTGGGGCCAACGTCCTGACTTTC
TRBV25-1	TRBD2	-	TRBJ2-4	CASSSTRTSGGNIQYF	TGTGCCAGCAGTAGCACGAGGACTAGCGGGGGGAACATTCAGTACTTC
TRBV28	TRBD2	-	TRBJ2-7	CASSLYVGGDSYEQYF	TGTGCCAGCAGCCTTTACGTCGGGGGGGACTCCTACGAGCAGTACTTC
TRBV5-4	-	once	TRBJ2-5	CASSLAPGQETQYF	TGTGCCAGCAGCTTGGCCCCGGGCCAAGAGACCCAGTACTTC
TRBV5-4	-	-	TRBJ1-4	CASSLGSGVGNEKLFF	TGTGCCAGCAGCTTGGGGTCGGGTGTCGGTAATGAAAAACTGTTTTTT
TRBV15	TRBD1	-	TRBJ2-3	CATSRDYGTGNRDTDTQYF	TGTGCCACCAGCAGAGATTACGGGACAGGGAATAGGGACACAGATACGCAGTATTTT
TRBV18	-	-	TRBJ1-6	CASSATPSGSSYNSPLHF	TGTGCCAGCTCAGCAACGCCCTCGGGGAGCTCCTATAATTCACCCCTCCACTTT